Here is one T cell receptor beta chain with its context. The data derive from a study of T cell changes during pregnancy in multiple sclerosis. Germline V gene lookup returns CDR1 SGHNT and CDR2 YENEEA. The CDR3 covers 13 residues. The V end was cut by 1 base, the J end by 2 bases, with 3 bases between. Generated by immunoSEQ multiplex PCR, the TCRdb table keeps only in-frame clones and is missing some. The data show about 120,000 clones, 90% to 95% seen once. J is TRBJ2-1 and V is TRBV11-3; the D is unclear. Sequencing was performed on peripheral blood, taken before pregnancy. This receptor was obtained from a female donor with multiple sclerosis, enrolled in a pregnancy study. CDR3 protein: CASSLAAYNEQFF. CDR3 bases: TGTGCCAGCAGCTTAGCAGCCTACAATGAGCAGTTCTTC. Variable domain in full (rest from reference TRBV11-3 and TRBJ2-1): EAGVVQSPRYKIIEKKQPVAFWCNPISGHNTLYWYLQNLGQGPELLIRYENEEAVDDSQLPKDRFSAERLKGVDSTLKIQPAELGDSAVYLCASSLAAYNEQFFGPGTRLTVL.